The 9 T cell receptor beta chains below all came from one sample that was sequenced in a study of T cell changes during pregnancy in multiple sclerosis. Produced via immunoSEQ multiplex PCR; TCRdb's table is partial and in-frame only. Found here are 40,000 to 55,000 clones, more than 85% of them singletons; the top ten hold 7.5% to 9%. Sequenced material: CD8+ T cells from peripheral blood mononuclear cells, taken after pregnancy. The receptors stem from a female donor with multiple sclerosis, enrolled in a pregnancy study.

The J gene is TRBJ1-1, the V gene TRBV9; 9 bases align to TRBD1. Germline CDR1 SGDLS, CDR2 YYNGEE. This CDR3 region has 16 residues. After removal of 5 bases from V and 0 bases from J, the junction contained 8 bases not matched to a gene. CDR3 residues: CASSYNRGRLNTEAFF. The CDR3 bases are TGTGCCAGCAGTTATAACAGGGGGCGCCTGAACACTGAAGCTTTCTTT.

This CDR3 reads CASSLARVAGWAEAFF. Here the CDR3 DNA reads TGTGCCAGCAGCTTAGCCCGTGTAGCGGGATGGGCTGAAGCTTTCTTT. V is TRBV7-9 and J is TRBJ1-1; D is unresolved. The CDR3 length is 16 residues. Germline values: CDR1 SEHNR, CDR2 FQNEAQ (reference sequence). V gave up 0 bases and J gave up 6 bases, with 17 bases separating them.

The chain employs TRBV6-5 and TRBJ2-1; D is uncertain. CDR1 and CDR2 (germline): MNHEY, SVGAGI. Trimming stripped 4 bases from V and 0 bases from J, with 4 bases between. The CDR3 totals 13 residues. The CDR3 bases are TGTGCCAGCAGTTCCAGCTCCTACAATGAGCAGTTCTTC. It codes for CASSSSSYNEQFF.

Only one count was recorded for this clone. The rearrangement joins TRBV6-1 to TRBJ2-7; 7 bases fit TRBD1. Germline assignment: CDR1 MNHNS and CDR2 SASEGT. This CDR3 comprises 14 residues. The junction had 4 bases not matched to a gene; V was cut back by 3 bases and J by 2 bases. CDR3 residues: CASSDRGRTYEQYF. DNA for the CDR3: TGTGCCAGCAGTGACAGGGGGAGAACCTACGAGCAGTACTTC.

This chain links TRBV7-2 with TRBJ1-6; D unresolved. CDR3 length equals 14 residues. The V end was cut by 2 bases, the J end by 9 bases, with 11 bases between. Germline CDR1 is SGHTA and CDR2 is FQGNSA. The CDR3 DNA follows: TGTGCCAGCAGCTTAAACTACGAGGGTTCACCCCTCCACTTT. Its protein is CASSLNYEGSPLHF.

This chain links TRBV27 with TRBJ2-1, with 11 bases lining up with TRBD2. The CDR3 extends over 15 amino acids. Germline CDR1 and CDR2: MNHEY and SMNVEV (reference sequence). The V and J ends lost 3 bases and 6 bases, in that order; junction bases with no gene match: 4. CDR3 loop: CASSFTSGSRNEQFF. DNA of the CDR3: TGTGCCAGCAGTTTCACTAGCGGGAGCCGCAATGAGCAGTTCTTC.

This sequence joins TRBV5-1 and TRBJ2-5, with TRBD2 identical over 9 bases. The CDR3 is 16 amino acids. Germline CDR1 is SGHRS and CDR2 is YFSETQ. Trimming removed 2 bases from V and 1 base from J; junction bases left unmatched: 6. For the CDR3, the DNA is TGCGCCAGCAGCTTTGAGACTAGCGGATTCCAAGAGACCCAGTACTTC. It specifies CASSFETSGFQETQYF.

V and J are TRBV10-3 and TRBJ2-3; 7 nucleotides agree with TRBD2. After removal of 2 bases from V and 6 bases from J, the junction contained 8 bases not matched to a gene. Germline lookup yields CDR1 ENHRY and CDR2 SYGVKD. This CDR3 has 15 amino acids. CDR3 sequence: CAISERGRGADTQYF. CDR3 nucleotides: TGTGCCATCAGTGAGCGCGGGAGAGGCGCGGATACGCAGTATTTT.

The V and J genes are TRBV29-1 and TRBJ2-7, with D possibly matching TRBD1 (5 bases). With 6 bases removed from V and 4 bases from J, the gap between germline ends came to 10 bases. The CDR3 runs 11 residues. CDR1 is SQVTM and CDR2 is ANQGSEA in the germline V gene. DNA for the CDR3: TGCAGCGTCGGTGACAGTTACGAGCAGTACTTC. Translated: CSVGDSYEQYF.